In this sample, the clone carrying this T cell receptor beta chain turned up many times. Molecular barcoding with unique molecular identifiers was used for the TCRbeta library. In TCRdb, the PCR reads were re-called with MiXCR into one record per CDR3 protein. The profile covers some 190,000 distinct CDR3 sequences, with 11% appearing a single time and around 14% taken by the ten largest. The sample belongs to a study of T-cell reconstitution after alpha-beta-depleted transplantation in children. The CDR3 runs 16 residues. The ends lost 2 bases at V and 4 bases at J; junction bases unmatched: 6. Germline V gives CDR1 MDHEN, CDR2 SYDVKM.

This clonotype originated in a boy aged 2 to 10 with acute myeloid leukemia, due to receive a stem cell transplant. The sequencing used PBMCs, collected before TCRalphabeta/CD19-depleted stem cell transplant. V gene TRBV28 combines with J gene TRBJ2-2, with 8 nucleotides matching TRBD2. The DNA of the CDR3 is TGTGCCAGCAGTTTAGGTGTCGGGGGGGCCACCGGGGAGCTGTTTTTT. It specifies CASSLGVGGATGELFF.